This TCR beta chain was identified during a study of shared clonotypes between healthy human individuals. CD4+ cells underwent separation, giving CD45RA+ naive and CD45RA-negative memory subsets. Replicate PCRs from sorted subsets contained roughly 200 ng DNA, which is around 30,000 T cell genomes. Only in-frame clones appear in the TCRdb table, and some are missing; sequencing was by immunoSEQ multiplex PCR. The top ten clones hold approximately 2% of a sample with 730,000 or so clones, 72% of them seen once. Input material: memory CD4+ T cells sorted from blood. Subset in this sample: CD45RA-negative fraction. This receptor was obtained from a woman aged 30 to 39 in good health.

CDR3 nucleotides: TGTGCCAGTGGCGAACGTTGGGATATTCAGTACTTC. Its translation: CASGERWDIQYF. V and J are TRBV19 and TRBJ2-4; no clear D gene. Germline lookup yields CDR1 LNHDA and CDR2 SQIVND (reference sequence). This CDR3 comprises 12 residues. V was trimmed by 8 bases and J by 10 bases, leaving 15 bases between them.